This TCR beta chain was recorded in a study of T cell changes during pregnancy in multiple sclerosis. The repertoire was sequenced with immunoSEQ multiplex PCR; TCRdb's copy has only in-frame clones and lacks some. This sample has some 29,000 clones, with around 89% found just once. This CDR3 is built from 14 residues. V lost 3 bases to trimming and J lost 7 bases, with 12 bases between them. This TCR came from a female donor with multiple sclerosis, enrolled in a pregnancy study. Source: CD8+ T cells from peripheral blood mononuclear cells, taken in the third trimester of pregnancy. The chain combines TRBV23-1 with TRBJ1-4; D remains ambiguous. TRBV23-1 is marked as an open reading frame, function uncertain. CDR3 nucleotides: TGCGCCAGCAGTCACCCCGACCGGGGTGAAAAACTGTTTTTT. Its translation is CASSHPDRGEKLFF.